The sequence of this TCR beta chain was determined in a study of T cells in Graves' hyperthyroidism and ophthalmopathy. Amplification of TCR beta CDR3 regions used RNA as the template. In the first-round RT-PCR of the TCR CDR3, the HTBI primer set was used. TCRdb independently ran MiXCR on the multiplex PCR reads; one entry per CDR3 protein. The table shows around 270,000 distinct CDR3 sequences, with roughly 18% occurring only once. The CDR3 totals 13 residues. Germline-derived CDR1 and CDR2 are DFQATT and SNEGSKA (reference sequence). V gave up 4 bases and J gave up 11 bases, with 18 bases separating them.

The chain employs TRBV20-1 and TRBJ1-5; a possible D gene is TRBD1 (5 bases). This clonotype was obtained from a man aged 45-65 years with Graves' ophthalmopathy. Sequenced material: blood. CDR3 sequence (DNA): TGCAGTGCTACTATGGAGGGGAGAAGGTCCCAGCATTTT. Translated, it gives CSATMEGRRSQHF.